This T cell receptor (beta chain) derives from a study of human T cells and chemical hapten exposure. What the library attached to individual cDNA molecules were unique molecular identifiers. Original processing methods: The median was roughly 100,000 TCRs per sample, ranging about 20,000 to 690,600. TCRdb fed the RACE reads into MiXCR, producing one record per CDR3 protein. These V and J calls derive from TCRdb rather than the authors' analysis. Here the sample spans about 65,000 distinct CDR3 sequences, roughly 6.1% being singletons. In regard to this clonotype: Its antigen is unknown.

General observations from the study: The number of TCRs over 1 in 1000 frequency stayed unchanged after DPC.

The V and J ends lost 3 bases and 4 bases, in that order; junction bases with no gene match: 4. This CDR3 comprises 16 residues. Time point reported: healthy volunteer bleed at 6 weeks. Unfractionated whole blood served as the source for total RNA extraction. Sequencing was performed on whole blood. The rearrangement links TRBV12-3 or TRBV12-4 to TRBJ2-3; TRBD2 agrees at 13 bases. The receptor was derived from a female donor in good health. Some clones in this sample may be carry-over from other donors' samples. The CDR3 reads CASSFLLAGGPDTQYF. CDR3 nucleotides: TGTGCCAGCAGTTTTTTACTAGCGGGAGGGCCAGATACGCAGTATTTT.